The text below deals with one T cell receptor beta chain. The data belong to a study of blood T cell repertoires in COVID-19. Study-wide background: The samples span acute and convalescent COVID-19 from the United States, Italy and Spain. The cDNA or gDNA used as material had been derived from T cells, B-cell-depleted T cells, or PBMCs.

TCRdb keeps only in-frame clones here, not all; method: immunoSEQ multiplex PCR. The repertoire holds about 120,000 clones, with around 89% as singletons. Trimming left V 5 bases short and J 5 bases short, with 18 bases between. The CDR3 extends over 14 amino acids. Germline assignment: CDR1 SQVTM and CDR2 ANQGSEA. The sequence came from a human donor with acute or convalescent COVID-19. The donor label of this sample is uncertain. The V gene is TRBV29-1, the J gene TRBJ2-5; D not resolved. Material: peripheral blood. In DNA form, the CDR3 reads TGCAGCGTTACTGGTGGGCCGTCTTCGGAGACCCAGTACTTC. Its protein is CSVTGGPSSETQYF.